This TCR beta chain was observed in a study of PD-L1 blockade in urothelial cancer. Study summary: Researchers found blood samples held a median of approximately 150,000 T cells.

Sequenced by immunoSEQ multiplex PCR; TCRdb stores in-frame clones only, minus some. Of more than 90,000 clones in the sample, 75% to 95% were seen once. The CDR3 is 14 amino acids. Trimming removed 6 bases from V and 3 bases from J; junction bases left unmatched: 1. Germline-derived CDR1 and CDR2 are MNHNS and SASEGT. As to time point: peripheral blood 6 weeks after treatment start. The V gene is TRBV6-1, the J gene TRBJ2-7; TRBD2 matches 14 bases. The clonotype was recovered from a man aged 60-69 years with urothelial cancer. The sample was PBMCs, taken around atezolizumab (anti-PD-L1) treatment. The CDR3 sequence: CASRGLAGDYEQYF. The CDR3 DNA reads TGTGCCAGCAGGGGACTAGCGGGAGACTACGAGCAGTACTTC.